These T cell receptor beta chains were read from a single sample in a study of T cell repertoires in cytomegalovirus infection. TCRdb re-derived calls from the reads in MiXCR, one entry per CDR3 protein. Of approximately 910,000 distinct CDR3 sequences detected, under 40% appear once; the ten largest clones hold around 15%. Their antigens are not known. Specimen: cultured CD8+ T cells from PBMCs, collected from culture after CMV antigen stimulation. The receptors derive from a human donor in good health (CMV status not recorded). Some clones in this sample may be carry-over from other donors' samples. CDR3s include the opening cysteine and the closing phenylalanine or tryptophan. A D gene is named only where the DNA matches it firmly. Clone size is given for some rows only: seen once, a few or many times, or a class if the clone is expanded.

clone_size	v_call	j_call	d_call	cdr3_nt	cdr3_aa
NA	TRBV7-6	TRBJ2-5	NA	TGTGCCAGCAGCTTAGTTTGGGGTTGGGAGACCCAGTACTTC	CASSLVWGWETQYF
many	TRBV7-8	TRBJ2-1	TRBD1	TGTGCCAGCAGCTTAGTTTCCGGGACAGGGCTCTACAATGAGCAGTTCTTC	CASSLVSGTGLYNEQFF
NA	TRBV12-3/TRBV12-4	TRBJ2-2	TRBD1	TGTGCCAGCAGTTTAAGCCAGGGGGCCGTGAACACCGGGGAGCTGTTTTTT	CASSLSQGAVNTGELFF
once	TRBV7-3	TRBJ2-5	NA	TGTGCCAGCAGCGTTTTGGGGCGATGGAAGACCCAGTACTTC	CASSVLGRWKTQYF
few	TRBV10-2	TRBJ2-4	TRBD1	TGCGCCAGCAGGGCCGAGGGACAGACAAAAAACATTCAGTACTTC	CASRAEGQTKNIQYF
NA	TRBV28	TRBJ2-1	NA	TGTGCCAGCAGTTTAACTGGTTTTGGGAATGAGCAGTTCTTC	CASSLTGFGNEQFF
few	TRBV20-1	TRBJ2-7	TRBD1	TGCAGTGCGACCGGGACAGGGTTCTACGAGCAGTACTTC	CSATGTGFYEQYF
NA	TRBV6-6	TRBJ1-5	TRBD1	TGTGCCACCACAGAGGGACAGGGAAGGCAGCCCCAGCATTTT	CATTEGQGRQPQHF
once	TRBV5-3	TRBJ1-1	NA	TGTGCCACAACAGGGAAAGGAGGGAACACTGAAGCTTTCTTT	CATTGKGGNTEAFF
NA	TRBV4-1	TRBJ1-1	NA	TGCGCCAGCAGCCATCCACCGAACACTGAAGCTTTCTTT	CASSHPPNTEAFF
NA	TRBV6-5	TRBJ2-7	TRBD1	TGTGCCAGCAGTTACGTCGGACAGGGGGCGGGCAGCGAGCAGTACTTC	CASSYVGQGAGSEQYF
few	TRBV7-9	TRBJ1-1	TRBD1	TGTGCCAGCAGCCTCCTACAGGGGGCAAACACTGAAGCTTTCTTT	CASSLLQGANTEAFF
NA	TRBV28	TRBJ2-3	NA	TGTGCCAGCTCAGCGATAAGAGATACGCAGTATTTT	CASSAIRDTQYF
NA	TRBV7-9	TRBJ1-1	TRBD1	TGTGCCAGCAGCTCAACAGGGGAAATCACTGAAGCTTTCTTT	CASSSTGEITEAFF